The clone carrying this T cell receptor beta chain has a single count. This entry is derived from a study of blood T cell repertoires in COVID-19. Study-level background: The United States, Italy and Spain supplied acute and convalescent COVID-19 samples. PBMCs, B-cell-depleted T cells, or T cells provided the cDNA or gDNA that made up the material.

Per the study methods: Quantification of nucleated cells was approximated via reference gene primer amplification. The method was immunoSEQ multiplex PCR; TCRdb's version includes in-frame clones alone and lacks a portion of them. The V and J calls and the clone size are those of that table, but D and trimming were determined from the DNA. Of about 190,000 clones in the sample, around four fifths were seen once. The germline CDR1 and CDR2 sequences are SNHLY and FYNNEI. Trimming took 8 bases from V and 6 from J, leaving 17 bases between them. CDR3 size: 14 residues. The chain recombines TRBV2 with TRBJ2-4, with a weak D call TRBD2 (6 bases). This receptor was taken from an elderly woman with active or convalescent COVID-19. Sequences were obtained from peripheral blood. CDR3 DNA: TGTGCCAGCTCGCCGAGGGGAGGCAGAAACATTCAGTACTTC. Its translation: CASSPRGGRNIQYF.